The clone carrying this T cell receptor beta chain showed up many times. Its antigen is unidentified. Individual cDNA molecules received unique molecular identifiers. TCRdb recomputed calls from the 5' RACE reads with MiXCR, one row per CDR3 protein. The table has under 70,000 distinct CDR3 sequences, 5.9% seen once. The data belong to a study of early T cells in non-severe SARS-CoV-2 infection. As for the study in general: From unsorted whole blood, bulk RNA was sequenced, and the chains remained unpaired.

The CDR3 loop spans 16 amino acids. From germline, CDR1 is SGDLS and CDR2 YYNGEE. The V segment lost 4 bases and the J segment 0 bases; nucleotides outside the gene matches: 6. Findings and limits, study-wide: Using VDJdb, the matching emphasized anti-spike CD8 responses while missing private and CD4 specificities.

The TCR sequence derives from an adult who was a healthcare worker with PCR-confirmed SARS-CoV-2 infection or an uninfected control (not recorded which). The V and J genes are TRBV9 and TRBJ1-4; 7 bases match TRBD1. Sequencing used whole blood, obtained at baseline. The chain's CDR3 is CASSPHGTATNEKLFF. DNA of the CDR3: TGTGCCAGCAGCCCCCACGGGACAGCAACTAATGAAAAACTGTTTTTT. The variable domain in full, completed from reference TRBV9 and TRBJ1-4, reads DSGVTQTPKHLITATGQRVTLRCSPRSGDLSVYWYQQSLDQGLQFLIQYYNGEERAKGNILERFSAQQFPDLHSELNLSSLELGDSALYFCASSPHGTATNEKLFFGSGTQLSVL.